This T cell receptor (beta chain) was obtained from a study of STAT5B mutations in CD4+ large granular lymphocyte leukemia. Study results and caveats: About 24% of private leukemic clonotypes occurred rarely in other patients' non-leukemic repertoires.

The CDR3 spans 16 residues. The table came from immunoSEQ multiplex PCR; TCRdb's copy has only in-frame clones and leaves some out. The profile covers tens of thousands of clones, with about 74% appearing a single time and 0.8% to 1.2% taken by the ten largest. In regard to this clone: What it binds is unknown.

The sequence came from a human donor in good health. The rearrangement uses TRBV21-1 and TRBJ2-1; TRBD2 reflects the table's D call only, with no check against the DNA. TRBV21-1 is described as a pseudogene. The specimen sequenced was CD4+ T cells from blood buffy coats. CDR3 region: CASSKSASGRSNEQFF. CDR3 nucleotide sequence: TGTGCCAGCAGCAAATCCGCTAGCGGGAGATCGAATGAGCAGTTCTTC.